This entry is about one TCR beta chain. Its specificity is unknown. The entry originates in a study of T-cell memory formation after mild COVID-19. At the level of the study: TCR clusters were mostly donor specific.

Germline V gene lookup returns CDR1 KGHDR and CDR2 SFDVKD. This CDR3 is built from 15 residues. V was clipped by 4 bases and J by 7 bases; unmatched bases: 5. Findings of the study overall: Several responding clones turned up in pre-infection memory, indicating that cross-reactive memory may have taken part. Clones which contracted sat mainly in CM and EM if CD4+, and in EMRA if CD8+. Whether second-wave clones peaking at day 37 were SARS-CoV-2 specific went unconfirmed.

TCRdb redid the calling of the 5' RACE reads with MiXCR, one entry per CDR3 protein. The repertoire holds about 250,000 distinct CDR3 sequences, 15% seen once, with approximately 2.1% in the top ten. Sample: PBMCs or a T cell subset sorted from them (not recorded which). V and J are TRBV24-1 and TRBJ1-4; 10 bases are a match to TRBD1. The sequence derives from an adult woman who had mild COVID-19 (a few samples of this study predate the infection). Cell type and time point are not known. CDR3: CATSDRTGGIEKLFF. CDR3 in DNA: TGTGCCACCAGTGACCGGACAGGGGGGATTGAAAAACTGTTTTTT.